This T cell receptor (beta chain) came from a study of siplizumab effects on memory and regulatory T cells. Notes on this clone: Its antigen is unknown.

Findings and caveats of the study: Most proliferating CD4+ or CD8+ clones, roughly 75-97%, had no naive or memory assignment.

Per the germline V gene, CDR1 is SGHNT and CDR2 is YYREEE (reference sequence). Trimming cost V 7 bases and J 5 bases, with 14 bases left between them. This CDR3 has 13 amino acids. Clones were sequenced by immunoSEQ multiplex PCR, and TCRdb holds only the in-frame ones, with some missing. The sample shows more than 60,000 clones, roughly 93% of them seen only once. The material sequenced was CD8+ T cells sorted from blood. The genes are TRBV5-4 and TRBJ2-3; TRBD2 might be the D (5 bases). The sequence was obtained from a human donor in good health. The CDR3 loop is CASRVGSGDTQYF. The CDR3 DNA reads TGTGCCAGCCGGGTAGGCAGCGGAGATACGCAGTATTTT.